What follows are 2 T cell receptor beta chains derived from one specimen sequenced in a study of shared clonotypes between healthy human individuals (dated by TCRdb to the early 2020s). Receptor libraries were prepared by the immunoSEQ multiplex PCR assay. TCRdb took this table from immuneACCESS and kept in-frame rearrangements with V and J called. Such tables lack part of the clones; where checked against another copy, unresolved V genes explain under half of the gap, and the rest is unexplained. This sample holds about 2.3 million clones; just over 90% were observed only once. The ten largest clones take up 0.39% of the sample. The source material was naive CD4+ T cells from PBMCs. The cell subset or site label on this specimen signifies: CD45RA+ positively selected. The receptors originated from a man aged 18 to 29 in good health. Some clones in this sample may be carry-over from other donors' samples.

V is TRBV5-1 and J is TRBJ1-1; D possibly corresponds to TRBD1 (5 bases). The ends were cut back, 1 base at V and 1 base at J, with 14 bases in the middle. Germline V CDR1 and CDR2: SGHRS, YFSETQ. The CDR3 is 16 amino acids. The DNA of the CDR3 is TGCGCCAGCAGCTTGTCCCGGGGACCCGGGAACACTGAAGCTTTCTTT. Protein product: CASSLSRGPGNTEAFF.

This chain uses TRBV25-1 with TRBJ1-2; TRBD1 aligns across 7 bases. This CDR3 comprises 15 residues. The trim removed 5 bases at V and 2 bases at J, leaving 8 bases unmatched. Germline V gives CDR1 MGHDK, CDR2 SYGVNS. The CDR3 nucleotides read TGTGCCAGCAGTATACCTCGGGACAGAAACTATGGCTACACCTTC. Translated: CASSIPRDRNYGYTF.